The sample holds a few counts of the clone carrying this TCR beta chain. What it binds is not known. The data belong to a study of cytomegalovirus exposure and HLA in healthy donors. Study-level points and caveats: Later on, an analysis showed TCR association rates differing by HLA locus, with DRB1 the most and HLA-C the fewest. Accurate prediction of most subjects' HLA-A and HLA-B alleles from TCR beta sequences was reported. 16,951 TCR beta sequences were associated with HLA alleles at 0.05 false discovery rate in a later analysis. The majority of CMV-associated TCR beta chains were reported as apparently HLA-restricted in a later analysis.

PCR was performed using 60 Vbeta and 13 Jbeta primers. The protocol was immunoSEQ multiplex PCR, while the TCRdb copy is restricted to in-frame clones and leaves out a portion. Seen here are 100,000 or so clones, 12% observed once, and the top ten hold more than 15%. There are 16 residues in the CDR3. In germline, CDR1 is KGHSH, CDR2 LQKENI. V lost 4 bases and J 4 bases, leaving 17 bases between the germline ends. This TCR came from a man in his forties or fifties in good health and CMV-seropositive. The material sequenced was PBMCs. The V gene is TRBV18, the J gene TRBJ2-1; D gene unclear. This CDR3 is CASSLSAFAPYNEQFF. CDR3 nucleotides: TGTGCCAGCTCACTATCAGCGTTTGCCCCTTACAATGAGCAGTTCTTC. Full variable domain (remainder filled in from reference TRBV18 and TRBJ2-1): NAGVMQNPRHLVRRRGQEARLRCSPMKGHSHVYWYRQLPEEGLKFMVYLQKENIIDESGMPKERFSAEFPKEGPSILRIQQVVRGDSAAYFCASSLSAFAPYNEQFFGPGTRLTVL.